The rows below give T cell receptor beta chains drawn from one sample of a study of blood T cell repertoires in COVID-19. Some clones are missing from TCRdb's copy, which holds only in-frame ones; the method was immunoSEQ multiplex PCR. The data hold 110,000 or so clones, with approximately 85% observed a single time. Source material: peripheral blood. The source of these receptors is a woman aged 55-69 years with COVID-19, enrolled during active disease. Each CDR3 is given with its conserved first and last residue.

v_call cdr3_aa
TRBV6-6 CASSYSARQGTYEQYF
TRBV5-5 CASSLDFVAYEQYF
TRBV4-3 CASSQAAGQGYGYTF
TRBV5-6 CASSLAIGELFF
TRBV28 CASSLNREGPNTEAFF
TRBV7-9 CASSLQGANTEAFF
TRBV19 CASSGPGTGRREQYF
TRBV9 CASSVSASGAYEQYF
TRBV4-3 CASSQDVGVFTGELFF
TRBV12-5 CGSGWGGTGGEQETQYF
TRBV6-4 CASSDAVNGGGYTF
TRBV7-2 CASSHSGGIVYNEQFF
TRBV7-3 CASSPHPRLAGGPWSTDTQYF
TRBV6-4 CASSDMDIPGEQFF
TRBV29-1 CSVETTGAGPQHF
TRBV11-2 CASSTTQGVAFF
TRBV5-4 CASSPAGGRTEAFF
TRBV7-9 CASSFADRGLATGELFF
TRBV15 CATSRTSGGAVGELFF
TRBV4-2 CASRGVHEQFF
TRBV7-9 CASSLNSGGSPLHF
TRBV6-1 CASSEIHETTGRGQPQHF
TRBV7-9 CASSQGTGGTEAFF
TRBV5-1 CASSLVQGRGNSPLHF
TRBV3-1/TRBV3-2 CASSTSLNSYEQYF
TRBV5-8 CASSLGGAESNSPLHF
TRBV10-3 CAIRQGSANTGELFF
TRBV27 CASSLARDEKLFF
TRBV5-1 CASSLVAGELYEQYF
TRBV18 CASSRASSGNTIYF
TRBV10-3 CAISGGQSYNEQFF
TRBV10-3 CAITERGQHTDTQYF
TRBV7-2 CASSLSPSGEKLFF
TRBV10-1 CASSDQGINEQFF
TRBV3-1/TRBV3-2 CASSQDSSLAGNTIYF
TRBV12-5 CASASSGNTIYF
TRBV25-1 CASTTSRGVYGYTF
TRBV29-1 CSVENRYGYTF
TRBV7-9 CASSEGRATRGDEKLFF
TRBV6-5 CASSYFLGGEAFF
TRBV5-4 CASSLPQGLSGGYTF
TRBV6-2/TRBV6-3 CASSHRDSNFYEQYF